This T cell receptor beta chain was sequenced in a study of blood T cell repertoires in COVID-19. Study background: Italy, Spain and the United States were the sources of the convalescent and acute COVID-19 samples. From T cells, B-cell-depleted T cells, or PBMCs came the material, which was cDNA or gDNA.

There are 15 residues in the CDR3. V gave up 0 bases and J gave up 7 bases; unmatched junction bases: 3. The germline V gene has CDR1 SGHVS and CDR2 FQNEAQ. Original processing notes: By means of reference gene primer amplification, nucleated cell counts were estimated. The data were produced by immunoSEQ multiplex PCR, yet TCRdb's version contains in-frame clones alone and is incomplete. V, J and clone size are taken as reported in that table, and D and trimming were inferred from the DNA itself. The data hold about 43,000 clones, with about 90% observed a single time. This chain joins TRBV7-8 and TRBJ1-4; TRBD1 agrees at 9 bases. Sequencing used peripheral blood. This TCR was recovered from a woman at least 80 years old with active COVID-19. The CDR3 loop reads CASSLARTGAEKLFF. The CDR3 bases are TGTGCCAGCAGCTTAGCACGGACAGGGGCTGAAAAACTGTTTTTT.